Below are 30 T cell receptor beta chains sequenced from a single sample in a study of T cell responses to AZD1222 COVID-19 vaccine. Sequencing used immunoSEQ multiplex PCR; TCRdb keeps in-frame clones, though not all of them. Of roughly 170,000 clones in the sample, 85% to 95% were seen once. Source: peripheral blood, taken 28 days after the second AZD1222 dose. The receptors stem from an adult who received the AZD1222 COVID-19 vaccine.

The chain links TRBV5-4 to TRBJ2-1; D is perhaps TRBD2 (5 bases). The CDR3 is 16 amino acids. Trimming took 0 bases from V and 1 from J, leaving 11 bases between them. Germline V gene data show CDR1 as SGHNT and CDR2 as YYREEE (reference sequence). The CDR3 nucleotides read TGTGCCAGCAGCTTGGCTCTAAGCGGATCCTACAATGAGCAGTTCTTC. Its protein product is CASSLALSGSYNEQFF.

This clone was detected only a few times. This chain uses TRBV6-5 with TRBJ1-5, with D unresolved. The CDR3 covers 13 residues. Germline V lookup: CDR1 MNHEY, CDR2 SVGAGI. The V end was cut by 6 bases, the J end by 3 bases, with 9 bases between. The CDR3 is CASRRLPNQPQHF. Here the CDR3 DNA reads TGTGCCAGCAGACGACTGCCCAATCAGCCCCAGCATTTT.

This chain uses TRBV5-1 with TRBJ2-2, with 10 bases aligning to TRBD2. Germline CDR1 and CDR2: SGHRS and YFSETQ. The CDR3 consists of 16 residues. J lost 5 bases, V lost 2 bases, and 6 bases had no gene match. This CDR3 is CASSFGRSGGTGELFF. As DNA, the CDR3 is TGCGCCAGCAGCTTCGGTCGTAGCGGGGGGACCGGGGAGCTGTTTTTT.

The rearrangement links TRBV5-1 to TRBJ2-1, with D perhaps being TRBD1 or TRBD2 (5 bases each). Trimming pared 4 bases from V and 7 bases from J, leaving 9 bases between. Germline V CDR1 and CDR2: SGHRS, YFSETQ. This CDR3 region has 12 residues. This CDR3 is CASSPGTNEQFF. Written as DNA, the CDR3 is TGCGCCAGCAGCCCCGGGACGAATGAGCAGTTCTTC.

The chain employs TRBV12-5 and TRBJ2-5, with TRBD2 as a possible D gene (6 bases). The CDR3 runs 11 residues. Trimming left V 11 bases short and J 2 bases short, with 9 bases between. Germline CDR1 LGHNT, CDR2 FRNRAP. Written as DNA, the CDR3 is TGTGCTTCGGGGGTGCAAGAGACCCAGTACTTC. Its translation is CASGVQETQYF. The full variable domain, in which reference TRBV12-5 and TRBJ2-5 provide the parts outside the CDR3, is DARVTQTPRHKVTEMGQEVTMRCQPILGHNTVFWYRQTMMQGLELLAYFRNRAPLDDSGMPKDRFSAEMPDATLATLKIQPSEPRDSAVYFCASGVQETQYFGPGTRLLVL.

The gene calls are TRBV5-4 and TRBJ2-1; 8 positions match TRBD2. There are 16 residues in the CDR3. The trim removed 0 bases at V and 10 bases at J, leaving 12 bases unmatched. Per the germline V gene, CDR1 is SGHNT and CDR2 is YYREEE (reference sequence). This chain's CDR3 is CASSLDLSGRQWEQFF. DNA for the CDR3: TGTGCCAGCAGCTTGGATTTAAGCGGGAGACAGTGGGAGCAGTTCTTC.

The CDR3 spells CASSLFSTDTQYF. Here the CDR3 DNA reads TGTGCCAGCAGCTTATTCAGCACAGATACGCAGTATTTT. The chain links TRBV7-3 to TRBJ2-3; D remains ambiguous. This CDR3 has 13 residues. V gave up 2 bases and J gave up 0 bases, with 3 bases separating them. CDR1 SGHTA and CDR2 FQGTGA come from the germline V gene.

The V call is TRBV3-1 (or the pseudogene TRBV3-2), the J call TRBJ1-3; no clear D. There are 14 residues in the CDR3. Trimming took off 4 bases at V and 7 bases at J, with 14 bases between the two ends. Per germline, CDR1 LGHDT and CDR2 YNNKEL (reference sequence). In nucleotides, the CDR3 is TGTGCCAGCAGCCCGGACGGCGGCTGGAACACCATATATTTT. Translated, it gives CASSPDGGWNTIYF.

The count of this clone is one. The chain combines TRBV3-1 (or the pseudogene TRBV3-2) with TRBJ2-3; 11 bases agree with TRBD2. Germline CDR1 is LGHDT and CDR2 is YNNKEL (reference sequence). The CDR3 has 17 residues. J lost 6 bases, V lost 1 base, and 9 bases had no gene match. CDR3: CASSQAALAGERDTQYF. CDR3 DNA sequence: TGTGCCAGCAGCCAAGCGGCACTAGCGGGAGAAAGGGATACGCAGTATTTT.

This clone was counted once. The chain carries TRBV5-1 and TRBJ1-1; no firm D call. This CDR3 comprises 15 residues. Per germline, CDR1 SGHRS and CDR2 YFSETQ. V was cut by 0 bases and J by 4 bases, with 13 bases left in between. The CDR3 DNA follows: TGCGCCAGCAGCTTGGTCCTGGGTCAGAGCACTGAAGCTTTCTTT. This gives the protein CASSLVLGQSTEAFF.

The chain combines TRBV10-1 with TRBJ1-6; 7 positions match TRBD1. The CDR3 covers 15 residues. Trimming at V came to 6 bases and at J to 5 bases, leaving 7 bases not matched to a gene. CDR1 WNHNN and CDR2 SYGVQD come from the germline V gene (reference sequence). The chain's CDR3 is CASRGTGVDNSPLHF. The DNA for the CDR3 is TGCGCCAGCAGGGGAACAGGGGTTGATAATTCACCCCTCCACTTT.

CDR3 nucleotide sequence: TGTGCCATCAGTGCCCGGGGGGGACAGGTCTACGAGCAGTACTTC. It translates to CAISARGGQVYEQYF. The genes are TRBV10-3 and TRBJ2-7; D possibly uses TRBD1 or TRBD2 (8 bases each). Trimming pared 4 bases from V and 3 bases from J, leaving 16 bases between. Germline V gives CDR1 ENHRY, CDR2 SYGVKD. The CDR3 is made up of 15 amino acids.

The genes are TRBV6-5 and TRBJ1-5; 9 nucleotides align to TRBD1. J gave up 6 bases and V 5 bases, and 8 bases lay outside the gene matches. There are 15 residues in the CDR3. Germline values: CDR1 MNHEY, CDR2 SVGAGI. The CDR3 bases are TGTGCCAGCAGTCGCCGACAGGGGGGAATTCAGCCCCAGCATTTT. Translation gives CASSRRQGGIQPQHF.

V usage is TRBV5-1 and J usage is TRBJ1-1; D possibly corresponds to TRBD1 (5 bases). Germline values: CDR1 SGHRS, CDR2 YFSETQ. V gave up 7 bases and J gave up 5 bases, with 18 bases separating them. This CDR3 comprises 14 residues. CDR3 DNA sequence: TGCGCCAGCCGAGAGGTGGGGGGAAGGACTGAAGCTTTCTTT. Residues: CASREVGGRTEAFF.

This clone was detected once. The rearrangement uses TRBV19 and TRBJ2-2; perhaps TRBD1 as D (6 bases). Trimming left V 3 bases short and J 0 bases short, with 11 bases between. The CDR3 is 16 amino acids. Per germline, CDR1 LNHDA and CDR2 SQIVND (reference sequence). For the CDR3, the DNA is TGTGCCAGTAGTATGTTTGAGGGGGCGAACACCGGGGAGCTGTTTTTT. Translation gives CASSMFEGANTGELFF.

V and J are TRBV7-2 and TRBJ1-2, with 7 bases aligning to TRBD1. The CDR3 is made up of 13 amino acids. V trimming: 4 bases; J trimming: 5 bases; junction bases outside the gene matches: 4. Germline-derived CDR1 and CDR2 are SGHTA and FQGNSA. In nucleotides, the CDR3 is TGTGCCAGCAGCTCGGACAGGAGATATGGCTACACCTTC. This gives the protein CASSSDRRYGYTF.

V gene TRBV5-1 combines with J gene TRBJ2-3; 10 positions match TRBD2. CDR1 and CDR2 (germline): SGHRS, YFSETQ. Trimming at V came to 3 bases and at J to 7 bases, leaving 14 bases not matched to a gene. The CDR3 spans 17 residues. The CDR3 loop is CASSSLSSGGALNTQYF. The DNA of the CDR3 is TGCGCCAGCAGCTCCCTATCAAGCGGGGGGGCATTAAATACGCAGTATTTT.

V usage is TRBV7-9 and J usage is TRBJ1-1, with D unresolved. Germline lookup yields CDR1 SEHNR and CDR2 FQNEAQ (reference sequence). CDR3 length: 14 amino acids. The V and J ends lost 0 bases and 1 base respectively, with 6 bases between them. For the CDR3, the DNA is TGTGCCAGCAGCTTAGCGGGGAGGAACACTGAAGCTTTCTTT. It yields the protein CASSLAGRNTEAFF. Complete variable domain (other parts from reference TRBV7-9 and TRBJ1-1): DTGVSQNPRHKITKRGQNVTFRCDPISEHNRLYWYRQTLGQGPEFLTYFQNEAQLEKSRLLSDRFSAERPKGSFSTLEIQRTEQGDSAMYLCASSLAGRNTEAFFGQGTRLTVV.

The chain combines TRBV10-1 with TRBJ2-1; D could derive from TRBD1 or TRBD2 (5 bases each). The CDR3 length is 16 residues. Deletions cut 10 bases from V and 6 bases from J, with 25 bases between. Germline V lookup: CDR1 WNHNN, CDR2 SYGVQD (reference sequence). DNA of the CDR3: TGCGCCACCACTGGGGGTGCAGGGACGGCTATCAATGAGCAGTTCTTC. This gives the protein CATTGGAGTAINEQFF.

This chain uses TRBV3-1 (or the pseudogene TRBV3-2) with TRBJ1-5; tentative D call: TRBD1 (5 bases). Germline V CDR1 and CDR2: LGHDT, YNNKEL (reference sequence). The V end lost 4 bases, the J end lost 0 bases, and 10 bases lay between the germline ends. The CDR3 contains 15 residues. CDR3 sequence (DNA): TGTGCCAGCAGCCCGACTGACAGTAGCAATCAGCCCCAGCATTTT. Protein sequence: CASSPTDSSNQPQHF.

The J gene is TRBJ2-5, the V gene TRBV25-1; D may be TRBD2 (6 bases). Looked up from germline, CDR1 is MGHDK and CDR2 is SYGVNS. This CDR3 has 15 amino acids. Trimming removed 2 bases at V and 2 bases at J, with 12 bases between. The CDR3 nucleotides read TGTGCCAGCAGTGAAGGTTTAGCGGCACAAGAGACCCAGTACTTC. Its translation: CASSEGLAAQETQYF. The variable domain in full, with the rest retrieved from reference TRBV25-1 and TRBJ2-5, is EADIYQTPRYLVIGTGKKITLECSQTMGHDKMYWYQQDPGMELHLIHYSYGVNSTEKGDLSSESTVSRIRTEHFPLTLESARPSHTSQYLCASSEGLAAQETQYFGPGTRLLVL.

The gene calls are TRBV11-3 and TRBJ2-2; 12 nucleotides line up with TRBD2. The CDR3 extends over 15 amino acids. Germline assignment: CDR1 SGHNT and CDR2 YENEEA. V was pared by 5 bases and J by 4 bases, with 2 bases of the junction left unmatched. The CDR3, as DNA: TGTGCCAGCAGCCGGACTAGCGGGGTCACCGGGGAGCTGTTTTTT. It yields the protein CASSRTSGVTGELFF.

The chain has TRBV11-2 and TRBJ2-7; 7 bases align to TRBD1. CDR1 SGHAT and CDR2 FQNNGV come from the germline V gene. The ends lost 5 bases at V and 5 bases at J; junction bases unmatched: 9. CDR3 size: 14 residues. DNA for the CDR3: TGTGCCAGCAGCCGAACAGGGGCGGTCGACGAGCAGTACTTC. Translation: CASSRTGAVDEQYF.

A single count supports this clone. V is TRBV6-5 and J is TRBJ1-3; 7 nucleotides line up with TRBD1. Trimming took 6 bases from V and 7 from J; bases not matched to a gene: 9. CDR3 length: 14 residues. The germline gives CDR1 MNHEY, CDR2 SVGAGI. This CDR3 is CASSRDSVGNTIYF. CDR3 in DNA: TGTGCCAGCAGCCGGGACAGCGTGGGGAACACCATATATTTT.

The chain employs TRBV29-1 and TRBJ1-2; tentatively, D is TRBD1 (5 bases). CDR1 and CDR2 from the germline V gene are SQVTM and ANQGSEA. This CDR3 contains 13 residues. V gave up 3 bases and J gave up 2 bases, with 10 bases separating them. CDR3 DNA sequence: TGCAGCGTTGACAGGGAATTCAACTATGGCTACACCTTC. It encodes CSVDREFNYGYTF.

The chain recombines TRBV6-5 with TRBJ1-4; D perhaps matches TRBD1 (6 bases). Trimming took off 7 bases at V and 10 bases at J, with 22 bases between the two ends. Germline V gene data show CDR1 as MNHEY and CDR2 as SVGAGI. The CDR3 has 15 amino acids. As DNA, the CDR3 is TGTGCCAGCACCTCGACAGGAGCCCCAAAAGGAAAACTGTTTTTT. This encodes CASTSTGAPKGKLFF.

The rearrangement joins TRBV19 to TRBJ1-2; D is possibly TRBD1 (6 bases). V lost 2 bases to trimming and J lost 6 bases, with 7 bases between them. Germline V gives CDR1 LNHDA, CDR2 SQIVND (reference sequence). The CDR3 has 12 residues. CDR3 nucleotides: TGTGCCAGTAGTATAACAGGGAATGGCTACACCTTC. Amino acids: CASSITGNGYTF.

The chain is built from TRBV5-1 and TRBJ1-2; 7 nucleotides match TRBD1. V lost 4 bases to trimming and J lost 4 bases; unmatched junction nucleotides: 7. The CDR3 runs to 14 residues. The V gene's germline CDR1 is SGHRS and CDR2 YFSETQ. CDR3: CASSLRQGGYGYTF. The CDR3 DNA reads TGCGCCAGCAGCCTTCGACAGGGTGGCTATGGCTACACCTTC.

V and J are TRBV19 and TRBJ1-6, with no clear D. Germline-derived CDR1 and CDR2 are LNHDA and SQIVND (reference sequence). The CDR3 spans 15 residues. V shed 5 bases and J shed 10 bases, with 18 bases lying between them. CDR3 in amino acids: CASSPPGLEASPLHF. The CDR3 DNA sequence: TGTGCCAGTAGTCCCCCAGGATTGGAGGCATCACCCCTCCACTTT.

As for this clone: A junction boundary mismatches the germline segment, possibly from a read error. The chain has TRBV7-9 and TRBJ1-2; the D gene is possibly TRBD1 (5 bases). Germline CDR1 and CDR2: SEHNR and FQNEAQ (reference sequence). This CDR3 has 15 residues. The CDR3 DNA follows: TGTGCCAGCAGTTTAGCGGAGATACAGGACTATGGCTACACCTTC. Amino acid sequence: CASSLAEIQDYGYTF.